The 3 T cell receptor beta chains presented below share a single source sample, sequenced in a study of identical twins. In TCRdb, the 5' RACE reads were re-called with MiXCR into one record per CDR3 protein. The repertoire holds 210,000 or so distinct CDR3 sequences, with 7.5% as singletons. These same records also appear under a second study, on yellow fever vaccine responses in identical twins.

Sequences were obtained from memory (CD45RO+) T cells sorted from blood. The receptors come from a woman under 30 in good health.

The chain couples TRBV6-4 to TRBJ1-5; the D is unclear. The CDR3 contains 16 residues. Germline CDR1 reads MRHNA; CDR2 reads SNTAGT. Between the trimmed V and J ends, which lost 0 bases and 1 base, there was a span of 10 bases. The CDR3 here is CASSDSGVSSNQPQHF. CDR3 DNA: TGTGCCAGCAGTGACTCGGGCGTTTCGAGCAATCAGCCCCAGCATTTT.

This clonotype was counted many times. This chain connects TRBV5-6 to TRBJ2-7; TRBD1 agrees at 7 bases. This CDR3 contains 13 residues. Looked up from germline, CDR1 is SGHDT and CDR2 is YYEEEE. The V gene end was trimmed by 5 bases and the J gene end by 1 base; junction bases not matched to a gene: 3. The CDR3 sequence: CASRGQKSYEQYF. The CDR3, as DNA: TGTGCCAGCAGGGGACAGAAGTCCTACGAGCAGTACTTC.

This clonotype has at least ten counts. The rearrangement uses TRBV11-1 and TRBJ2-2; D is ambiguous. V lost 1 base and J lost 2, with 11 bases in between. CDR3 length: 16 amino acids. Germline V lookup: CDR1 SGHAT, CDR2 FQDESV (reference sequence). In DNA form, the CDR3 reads TGTGCCAGCAGCTTAGGCTTGGCAGACAACACCGGGGAGCTGTTTTTT. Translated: CASSLGLADNTGELFF.